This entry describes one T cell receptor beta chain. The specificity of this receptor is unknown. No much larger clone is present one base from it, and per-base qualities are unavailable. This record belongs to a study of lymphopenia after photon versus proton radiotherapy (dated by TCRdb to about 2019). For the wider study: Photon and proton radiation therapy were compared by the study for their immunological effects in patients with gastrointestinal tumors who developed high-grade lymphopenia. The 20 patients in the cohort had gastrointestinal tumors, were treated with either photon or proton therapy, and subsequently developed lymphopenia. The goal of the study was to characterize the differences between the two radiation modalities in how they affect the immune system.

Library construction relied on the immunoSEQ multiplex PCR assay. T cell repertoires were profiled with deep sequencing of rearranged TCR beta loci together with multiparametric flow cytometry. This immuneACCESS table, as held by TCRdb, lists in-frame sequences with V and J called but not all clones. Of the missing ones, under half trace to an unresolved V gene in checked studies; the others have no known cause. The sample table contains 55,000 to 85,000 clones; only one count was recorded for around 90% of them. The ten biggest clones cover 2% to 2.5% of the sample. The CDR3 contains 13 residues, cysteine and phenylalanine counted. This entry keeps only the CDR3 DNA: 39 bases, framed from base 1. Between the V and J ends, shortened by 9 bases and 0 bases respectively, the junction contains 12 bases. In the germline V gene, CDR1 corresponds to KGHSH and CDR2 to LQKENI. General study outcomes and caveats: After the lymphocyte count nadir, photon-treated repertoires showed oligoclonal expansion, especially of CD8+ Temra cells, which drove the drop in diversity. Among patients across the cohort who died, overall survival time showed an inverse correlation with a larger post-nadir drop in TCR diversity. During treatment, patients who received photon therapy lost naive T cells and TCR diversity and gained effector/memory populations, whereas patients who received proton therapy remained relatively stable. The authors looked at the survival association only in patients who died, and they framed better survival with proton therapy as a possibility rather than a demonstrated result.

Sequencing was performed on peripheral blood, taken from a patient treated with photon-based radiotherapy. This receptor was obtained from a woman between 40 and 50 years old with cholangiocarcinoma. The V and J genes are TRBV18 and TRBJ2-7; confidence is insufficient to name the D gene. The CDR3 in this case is CASRTRSSYEQYF. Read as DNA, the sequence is TGTGCCAGTCGGACCCGGAGCTCCTACGAGCAGTACTTC.